What follows are 5 T cell receptor beta chains derived from one specimen sequenced in a study of PD-1 blockade in classical Hodgkin lymphoma. Every one of the patients relapsed after autologous stem cell transplantation (brentuximab vedotin exposure was variable). Sequenced by immunoSEQ multiplex PCR; TCRdb stores in-frame clones only, minus some. The sample has 15,000 to 20,000 clones, roughly 77% seen once. The material was peripheral blood mononuclear cells (PBMCs), obtained before the second cycle of nivolumab. Source of these receptors: a human donor with classical Hodgkin lymphoma.

The chain is built from TRBV16 and TRBJ2-3, with a tentative D call TRBD2 (6 bases). The V and J ends lost 7 bases and 3 bases respectively, with 14 bases between them. CDR3 length: 14 residues. Germline V gives CDR1 KGHSY, CDR2 FQNENV. The CDR3 is CASTLWGVTDTQYF. In DNA form, the CDR3 reads TGTGCCAGCACCCTCTGGGGGGTGACAGATACGCAGTATTTT.

The rearrangement joins TRBV5-4 to TRBJ1-1; D ambiguous. Germline loops: CDR1 SGHNT, CDR2 YYREEE (reference sequence). The V end was cut by 1 base, the J end by 5 bases, with 6 bases between. This CDR3 has 12 amino acids. CDR3: CASSLRATEAFF. The CDR3 region has the DNA TGTGCCAGCAGCTTGAGGGCGACTGAAGCTTTCTTT.

This clone was seen a single time. The chain joins TRBV11-2 to TRBJ1-5; D gene ambiguous. The V gene's germline CDR1 is SGHAT and CDR2 FQNNGV. The CDR3 runs 14 residues. Between the trimmed V and J ends, which lost 5 bases and 3 bases, there was a span of 11 bases. CDR3 DNA: TGTGCCAGCAGCCTACACAACAACAATCAGCCCCAGCATTTT. This sequence encodes CASSLHNNNQPQHF.

This clone was detected a few times. This chain links TRBV6-9 with TRBJ2-7; no clear D gene. The CDR3 runs to 12 residues. Germline CDR1 and CDR2: MNHGY and SVAAGI. V was cut by 2 bases and J by 5 bases, with 7 bases left in between. CDR3 bases: TGTGCCAGCAGTTATCTAATGGACGAGCAGTACTTC. It specifies CASSYLMDEQYF.

V usage is TRBV28 and J usage is TRBJ1-2; unclear D gene. V lost 1 base and J 4 bases, leaving 25 bases between the germline ends. Germline assignment: CDR1 MDHEN and CDR2 SYDVKM. CDR3 length equals 19 residues. The CDR3 DNA is TGTGCCAGCAGTTTATCCCGACGTTCGATCGAGGGTTCCACCTATGGCTACACCTTC. Protein: CASSLSRRSIEGSTYGYTF.